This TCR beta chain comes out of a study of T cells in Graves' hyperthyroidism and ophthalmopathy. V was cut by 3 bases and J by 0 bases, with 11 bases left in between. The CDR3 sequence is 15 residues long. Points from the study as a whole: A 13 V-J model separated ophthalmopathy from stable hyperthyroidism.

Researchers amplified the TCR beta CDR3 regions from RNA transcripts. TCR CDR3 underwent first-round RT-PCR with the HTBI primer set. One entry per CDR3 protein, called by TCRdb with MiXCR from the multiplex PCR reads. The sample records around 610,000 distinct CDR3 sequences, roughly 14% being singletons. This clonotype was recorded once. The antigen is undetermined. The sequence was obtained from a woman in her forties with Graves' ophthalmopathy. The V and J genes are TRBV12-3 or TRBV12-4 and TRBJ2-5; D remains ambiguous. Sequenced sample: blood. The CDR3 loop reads CASSFGSWYQETQYF. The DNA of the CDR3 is TGTGCCAGCAGTTTCGGCAGCTGGTACCAAGAGACCCAGTACTTC.